The clone carrying this T cell receptor beta chain appeared many times. Its antigen remains unknown. The data originate from a study of regulatory T cells in long-lasting Graves disease. Broader study findings: The study found TRBV28, TRBJ1-2 and TRBJ2-5 favored in persistent disease.

With iRepertoire HTBI primers and Arm-PCR of CDR3 regions, TCR beta libraries were built. MiXCR, applied by TCRdb to the multiplex PCR reads, yields one record per CDR3 protein. The sample includes more than 400,000 distinct CDR3 sequences, around 15% of them seen just once. CDR3 length: 16 amino acids. Germline V gives CDR1 LNHDA, CDR2 SQIVND (reference sequence). V was pared by 5 bases and J by 2 bases, with 6 bases of the junction left unmatched. Time point in this sample: newly diagnosed GD, antithyroid drugs for less than 3 months. RNA extracted from PBMCs served as the sequencing template. These data were likewise used in another study, on T cells in Graves' hyperthyroidism and ophthalmopathy. That publication notes: In blood, most of the thyroid clonotypes expanded above 0.001 were also present.

The V gene is TRBV19, the J gene TRBJ2-6; 7 positions agree with TRBD1. This clonotype was obtained from a man aged 40-50 years with Graves disease. The sample was peripheral blood mononuclear cells (PBMCs), taken at new diagnosis, from a patient treated with antithyroid drugs. As DNA, the CDR3 is TGTGCCAGTAGTGCCACTACAGGGGCTGGGGCCAACGTCCTGACTTTC. It codes for CASSATTGAGANVLTF.